The 26 T cell receptor beta chains below all came from one sample that was sequenced in a study of shared clonotypes between healthy human individuals. Sequencing was performed with immunoSEQ multiplex PCR; in TCRdb, only in-frame clones are kept and a portion is missing. The repertoire has 400,000 to 500,000 clones, approximately 79% of them found once; the top ten carry approximately 12%. The specimen was PBMCs. These receptor sequences come from a woman aged 40 to 55 in good health. Some clones in this sample may be carry-over from other donors' samples.

The chain employs TRBV6-5 and TRBJ2-3, with 13 bases aligning to TRBD2. CDR1 is MNHEY, CDR2 SVGAGI, per germline. This CDR3 contains 15 residues. J gave up 5 bases and V 6 bases, and 5 bases lay outside the gene matches. CDR3 nucleotide sequence: TGTGCCAGCAGCAGGACTAGCGGGAGATTAGATACGCAGTATTTT. This encodes CASSRTSGRLDTQYF.

The V gene is TRBV29-1, the J gene TRBJ2-5; D uncertain. The CDR3 has 14 residues. CDR1 is SQVTM and CDR2 is ANQGSEA in the germline V gene. V shed 5 bases and J shed 2 bases, with 15 bases lying between them. CDR3 sequence: CSVLRRGLQETQYF. In DNA, the CDR3 is TGCAGCGTTCTTAGACGAGGCCTTCAAGAGACCCAGTACTTC. The variable domain in full, with the rest retrieved from reference TRBV29-1 and TRBJ2-5, is SAVISQKPSRDICQRGTSLTIQCQVDSQVTMMFWYRQQPGQSLTLIATANQGSEATYESGFVIDKFPISRPNLTFSTLTVSNMSPEDSSIYLCSVLRRGLQETQYFGPGTRLLVL.

The J gene is TRBJ2-3, the V gene TRBV2, with D hard to call. Trimming removed 6 bases at V and 2 bases at J, with 12 bases between. The germline V gene has CDR1 SNHLY and CDR2 FYNNEI. This CDR3 is built from 14 residues. The CDR3: CASSPTGSTDTQYF. CDR3 bases: TGTGCCAGCAGCCCGACCGGATCCACAGATACGCAGTATTTT.

A few counts support this clone. The chain joins TRBV27 to TRBJ2-5; D remains unclear. Germline V CDR1 and CDR2: MNHEY, SMNVEV (reference sequence). Trimming stripped 4 bases from V and 5 bases from J, with 17 bases between. This CDR3 comprises 15 residues. This chain's CDR3 is CASSYAPNAEETQYF. CDR3 coding DNA: TGTGCCAGCAGTTATGCCCCCAACGCCGAGGAGACCCAGTACTTC.

V and J are TRBV5-1 and TRBJ1-3; 7 positions match TRBD1. Germline CDR1 SGHRS, CDR2 YFSETQ. The CDR3 is made up of 14 amino acids. V trimming: 4 bases; J trimming: 4 bases; junction bases outside the gene matches: 5. The CDR3 loop is CASSQTGPGNTIYF. The CDR3 coding sequence is TGCGCCAGCAGCCAGACAGGGCCCGGAAACACCATATATTTT.

CDR3: CASSEALGGNIQYF. As DNA, the CDR3 is TGTGCCAGCAGTGAAGCATTGGGCGGAAACATTCAGTACTTC. The gene calls are TRBV2 and TRBJ2-4, with no clear D. Deletions cut 0 bases from V and 6 bases from J, with 9 bases between. The CDR3 has 14 residues. Germline CDR1 is SNHLY and CDR2 is FYNNEI.

This clone was picked up a small number of times. J is TRBJ2-1 and V is TRBV11-3, with 7 bases identical to TRBD1. The CDR3 contains 15 residues. The junction had 10 bases not matched to a gene; V was cut back by 5 bases and J by 6 bases. CDR1 is SGHNT, CDR2 YENEEA, per germline. The CDR3 region has the DNA TGTGCCAGCAGCGCCCGACAGGGTCGGCTCAATGAGCAGTTCTTC. Translated, it gives CASSARQGRLNEQFF.

The table lists this clone with a count of one. The chain employs TRBV5-1 and TRBJ2-5, with D possibly matching TRBD2 (6 bases). V lost 4 bases to trimming and J lost 5 bases, with 12 bases between them. The CDR3 contains 13 residues. Germline V gene lookup returns CDR1 SGHRS and CDR2 YFSETQ. In DNA form, the CDR3 reads TGCGCCAGCAGCACCCCGCGGGGCGAGACCCAGTACTTC. It encodes CASSTPRGETQYF.

The CDR3, as DNA: TGTGCCAGCAGCATCACAGGGGGGGTCTACAATGAGCAGTTCTTC. Its translation: CASSITGGVYNEQFF. The chain has TRBV5-6 and TRBJ2-1, with D possibly being TRBD1 (8 bases). CDR3 length: 15 amino acids. Trimming pared 4 bases from V and 3 bases from J, leaving 14 bases between. Germline V gene lookup returns CDR1 SGHDT and CDR2 YYEEEE.

Here the CDR3 DNA reads TGTGCCAGCAGTTTTCTGGCAGGGGAGGGAGAGACCCAGTACTTC. As protein: CASSFLAGEGETQYF. V is TRBV27 and J is TRBJ2-5; a weak D match, TRBD2 (7 bases). Germline V CDR1 and CDR2: MNHEY, SMNVEV (reference sequence). The CDR3 consists of 15 residues. Trimming left V 3 bases short and J 4 bases short, with 15 bases between.

This chain joins TRBV11-2 and TRBJ2-6; D unresolved. There are 17 residues in the CDR3. The V gene lost 5 bases and the J gene lost 5 bases, with 19 bases spanning the gap. The germline V gene has CDR1 SGHAT and CDR2 FQNNGV. In nucleotides, the CDR3 is TGTGCCAGCAGCATGACCAAGCAACAAAGTCGGGCCAACGTCCTGACTTTC. This sequence encodes CASSMTKQQSRANVLTF.

V gene TRBV5-5 combines with J gene TRBJ1-1; TRBD1 agrees at 7 bases. Germline CDR1 and CDR2: SGHKS and YYEKEE (reference sequence). The CDR3 runs 13 residues. Trimming at V came to 1 base and at J to 4 bases, leaving 1 base not matched to a gene. This CDR3 is CASSLWDSTEAFF. The CDR3 nucleotides are TGTGCCAGCAGCTTGTGGGACAGCACTGAAGCTTTCTTT.

This chain connects TRBV10-3 to TRBJ2-4; possibly TRBD2 for D (7 bases). The germline CDR1 and CDR2 sequences are ENHRY and SYGVKD. The ends were cut back, 6 bases at V and 0 bases at J, with 15 bases in the middle. This CDR3 contains 16 residues. The DNA for the CDR3 is TGTGCCATCAGCGAAGCGGGACACCAAGCCAAAAACATTCAGTACTTC. Protein product: CAISEAGHQAKNIQYF.

The chain carries TRBV5-6 and TRBJ2-7, with D possibly TRBD1 on 6 matching bases. The germline gives CDR1 SGHDT, CDR2 YYEEEE. V lost 4 bases and J 4 bases, leaving 18 bases between the germline ends. CDR3 length equals 15 residues. In DNA, the CDR3 is TGTGCCAGCAGCCCCGTACAGGGTACCTTTTACGAGCAGTACTTC. This encodes CASSPVQGTFYEQYF.

The rearrangement links TRBV6-1 to TRBJ2-1; TRBD2 matches at 9 bases. The V segment lost 4 bases and the J segment 9 bases; nucleotides outside the gene matches: 7. The CDR3 runs 14 residues. Germline V gene lookup returns CDR1 MNHNS and CDR2 SASEGT. The CDR3 loop reads CASSASGTSTEQFF. CDR3 coding DNA: TGTGCCAGCAGTGCGTCTGGGACTAGCACTGAGCAGTTCTTC.

The chain couples TRBV7-2 to TRBJ2-3; TRBD1 aligns across 9 bases. The ends lost 5 bases at V and 3 bases at J; junction bases unmatched: 6. There are 15 residues in the CDR3. The germline V gene encodes CDR1 SGHTA and CDR2 FQGNSA. CDR3 sequence (DNA): TGTGCCAGCAGCCCATGGGACAGGGAGACAGATACGCAGTATTTT. Its protein product is CASSPWDRETDTQYF.

This clone was recorded only once. The CDR3 loop reads CASSRGLAGVMGSQFF. The CDR3 DNA is TGTGCCAGCAGCCGCGGGCTAGCGGGAGTCATGGGTTCGCAGTTCTTC. The V and J genes are TRBV5-6 and TRBJ2-1; 10 bases map to TRBD2. The CDR3 loop spans 16 amino acids. Germline V gives CDR1 SGHDT, CDR2 YYEEEE. After removal of 4 bases from V and 12 bases from J, the junction contained 16 bases not matched to a gene.

This clone was counted many times. The chain couples TRBV5-1 to TRBJ2-7, with D maybe TRBD2 (6 bases). The CDR3 spans 13 residues. V gave up 6 bases and J gave up 3 bases, with 13 bases separating them. The germline V gene encodes CDR1 SGHRS and CDR2 YFSETQ. CDR3 loop: CASMLRGGYEQYF. The DNA of the CDR3 is TGCGCCAGCATGCTGCGGGGTGGCTACGAGCAGTACTTC.

In nucleotides, the CDR3 is TGTGCCATCAGAAGGACTAGCGGGGTTCAAGAGACCCAGTACTTC. It is translated as CAIRRTSGVQETQYF. The chain has TRBV10-3 and TRBJ2-5; 12 nucleotides align to TRBD2. Per germline, CDR1 ENHRY and CDR2 SYGVKD. This CDR3 comprises 15 residues. Losses at the gene ends were 6 bases for V and 2 bases for J; bases not matched to a gene: 4.

This clone was seen a single time. This chain links TRBV28 with TRBJ2-7; 9 bases fit TRBD1. Unmatched junction bases numbered 7, after V lost 2 bases and J lost 2 bases. Germline-derived CDR1 and CDR2 are MDHEN and SYDVKM. The CDR3 totals 16 residues. CDR3 nucleotide sequence: TGTGCCAGCAGTTTAAATTTTGGGACAGGGACCTACGAGCAGTACTTC. Its protein product is CASSLNFGTGTYEQYF. The full variable domain, in which reference TRBV28 and TRBJ2-7 provide the parts outside the CDR3, is DVKVTQSSRYLVKRTGEKVFLECVQDMDHENMFWYRQDPGLGLRLIYFSYDVKMKEKGDIPEGYSVSREKKERFSLILESASTNQTSMYLCASSLNFGTGTYEQYFGPGTRLTVT.

The chain employs TRBV7-9 and TRBJ2-3; D not resolved. This CDR3 is 18 amino acids long. Germline loops: CDR1 SEHNR, CDR2 FQNEAQ (reference sequence). The V gene lost 2 bases and the J gene lost 3 bases, with 21 bases spanning the gap. CDR3 sequence (DNA): TGTGCCAGCAGCTTAAGGGTTGGAACTACGCTCCAAACAGATACGCAGTATTTT. Amino acids: CASSLRVGTTLQTDTQYF.

The chain combines TRBV18 with TRBJ2-7; 7 bases agree with TRBD1. V was pared by 3 bases and J by 1 base, with 9 bases of the junction left unmatched. The CDR3 covers 16 residues. Germline-derived CDR1 and CDR2 are KGHSH and LQKENI. The CDR3 protein is CASSPPSMGQSYEQYF. CDR3 DNA: TGTGCCAGCTCACCGCCATCTATGGGACAGTCCTACGAGCAGTACTTC.

The chain combines TRBV4-2 with TRBJ2-1, with 7 bases matching TRBD1. V lost 0 bases, J lost 8 bases, and 7 bases stayed unmatched. The CDR3 length is 15 residues. In germline, CDR1 is LGHNA, CDR2 YNFKEQ. The CDR3 region is CASSQEGRGWDEQFF. As DNA, the CDR3 is TGTGCCAGCAGCCAAGAGGGCAGGGGGTGGGATGAGCAGTTCTTC.

The chain combines TRBV7-6 with TRBJ2-7; TRBD1 matches at 7 bases. V was clipped by 2 bases and J by 0 bases; unmatched bases: 4. Germline V CDR1 and CDR2: SGHVS, FNYEAQ. CDR3 length: 15 residues. CDR3 sequence: CASSLTDRSSYEQYF. DNA of the CDR3: TGTGCCAGCAGCTTAACGGACAGGAGCTCCTACGAGCAGTACTTC.

The gene calls are TRBV4-3 and TRBJ1-5, with D maybe TRBD1 (5 bases). There are 16 residues in the CDR3. Germline V gene lookup returns CDR1 LGHNA and CDR2 YSLEER. V lost 0 bases, J lost 3 bases, and 12 bases lay in between. DNA of the CDR3: TGCGCCAGCAGCCAAGAGGCCGGGGCTTCCAATCAGCCCCAGCATTTT. Encoded protein: CASSQEAGASNQPQHF.

This chain uses TRBV5-6 with TRBJ2-1, with D uncertain. Germline V lookup: CDR1 SGHDT, CDR2 YYEEEE. Trimming removed 2 bases from V and 0 bases from J, with 15 bases in between. This CDR3 comprises 17 residues. CDR3 DNA: TGTGCCAGCAGCTTCTTAAGAGAATCGAGCTCCTACAATGAGCAGTTCTTC. Translated, it gives CASSFLRESSSYNEQFF.